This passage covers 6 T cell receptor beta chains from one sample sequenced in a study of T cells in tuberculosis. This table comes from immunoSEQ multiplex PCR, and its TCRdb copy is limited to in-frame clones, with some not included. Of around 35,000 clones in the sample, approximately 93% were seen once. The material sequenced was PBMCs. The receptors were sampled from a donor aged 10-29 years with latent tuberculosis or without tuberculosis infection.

The CDR3 sequence is CATSRGDRGFSGANVLTF. The CDR3 bases are TGTGCCACCAGCAGAGGGGACAGGGGTTTCTCTGGGGCCAACGTCCTGACTTTC. V and J are TRBV15 and TRBJ2-6, with 10 bases that match TRBD1. CDR3 size: 18 residues. The V and J ends lost 1 base and 0 bases, in that order; junction bases with no gene match: 3. Germline values: CDR1 LNHNV, CDR2 YYDKDF (reference sequence).

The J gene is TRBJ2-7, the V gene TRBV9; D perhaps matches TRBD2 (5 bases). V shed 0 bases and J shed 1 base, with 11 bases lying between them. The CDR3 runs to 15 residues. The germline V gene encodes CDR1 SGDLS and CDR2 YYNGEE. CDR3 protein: CASSVEPTTSYEQYF. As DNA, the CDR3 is TGTGCCAGCAGCGTAGAGCCGACTACATCCTACGAGCAGTACTTC.

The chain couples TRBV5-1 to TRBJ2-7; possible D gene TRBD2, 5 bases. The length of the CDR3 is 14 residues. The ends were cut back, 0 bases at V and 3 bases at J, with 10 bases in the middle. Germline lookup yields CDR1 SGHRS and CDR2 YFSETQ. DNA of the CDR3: TGCGCCAGCAGCTTGGCCGGGGATGGCTACGAGCAGTACTTC. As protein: CASSLAGDGYEQYF.

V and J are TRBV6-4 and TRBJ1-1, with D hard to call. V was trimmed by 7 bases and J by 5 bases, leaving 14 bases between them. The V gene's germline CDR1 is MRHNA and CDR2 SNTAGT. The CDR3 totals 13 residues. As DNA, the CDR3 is TGTGCCAGCAATAAGAGGGTTGGAACTGAAGCTTTCTTT. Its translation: CASNKRVGTEAFF.

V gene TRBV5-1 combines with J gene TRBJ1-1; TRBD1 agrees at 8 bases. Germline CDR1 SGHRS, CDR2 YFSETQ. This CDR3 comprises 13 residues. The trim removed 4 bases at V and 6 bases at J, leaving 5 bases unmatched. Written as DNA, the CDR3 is TGCGCCAGCAGCGTGACAGGGGCCCCTGAAGCTTTCTTT. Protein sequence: CASSVTGAPEAFF.

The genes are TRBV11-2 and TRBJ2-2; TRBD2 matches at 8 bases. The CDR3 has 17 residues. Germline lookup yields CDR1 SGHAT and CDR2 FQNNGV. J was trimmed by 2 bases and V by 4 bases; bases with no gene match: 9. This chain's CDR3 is CASSSLTGGANTGELFF. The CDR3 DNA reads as TGTGCCAGCAGCTCCCTAACCGGGGGGGCTAACACCGGGGAGCTGTTTTTT.